One and the same sample provided the 5 T cell receptor beta chains below, sequenced in a study of identifying expanded T cells in peripheral blood. The protocol was immunoSEQ multiplex PCR, while the TCRdb copy is restricted to in-frame clones and leaves out a portion. The sample shows 97,000 or so clones, around 88% of them seen only once. Sequencing used blood. The receptors were gathered from a person aged 18 to 70 in good health.

This chain joins TRBV29-1 and TRBJ1-4, with D uncertain. Trimming took off 3 bases at V and 3 bases at J, with 8 bases between the two ends. The CDR3 runs to 13 residues. Germline CDR1 reads SQVTM; CDR2 reads ANQGSEA. The CDR3 loop reads CSVDDGANEKLFF. The CDR3 coding sequence is TGCAGCGTTGACGACGGAGCTAATGAAAAACTGTTTTTT.

The chain recombines TRBV7-2 with TRBJ2-1; the D gene is possibly TRBD2 (5 bases). The CDR3 is 15 residues long. CDR1 is SGHTA, CDR2 FQGNSA, per germline. Trimming removed 3 bases at V and 8 bases at J, with 17 bases between. CDR3 loop: CASSFMDSRRDEQFF. The CDR3 bases are TGTGCCAGCAGCTTCATGGACTCTAGGCGGGATGAGCAGTTCTTC.

The chain uses TRBV18 and TRBJ2-7, with 9 bases aligning to TRBD1. The CDR3 has 15 amino acids. CDR1 and CDR2 (germline): KGHSH, LQKENI. V lost 3 bases and J lost 5; bases outside the gene matches: 8. CDR3 protein: CASSPRTGQGNEQYF. The CDR3 bases are TGTGCCAGCTCACCGAGAACGGGACAGGGAAACGAGCAGTACTTC.

The genes are TRBV7-2 and TRBJ1-4; D call uncertain. Germline assignment: CDR1 SGHTA and CDR2 FQGNSA. This CDR3 is built from 14 residues. V lost 5 bases and J 4 bases, leaving 11 bases between the germline ends. CDR3 amino acids: CASSGGNRNEKLFF. DNA of the CDR3: TGTGCCAGCAGCGGAGGGAACCGTAATGAAAAACTGTTTTTT.

The chain uses TRBV10-3 and TRBJ2-7, with D possibly matching TRBD2 (5 bases). The germline gives CDR1 ENHRY, CDR2 SYGVKD. V was pared by 2 bases and J by 2 bases, with 7 bases between. The CDR3 covers 13 residues. The CDR3 region has the DNA TGTGCCATCAGTGAGATGGGAGCCTACGAGCAGTACTTC. Protein product: CAISEMGAYEQYF.